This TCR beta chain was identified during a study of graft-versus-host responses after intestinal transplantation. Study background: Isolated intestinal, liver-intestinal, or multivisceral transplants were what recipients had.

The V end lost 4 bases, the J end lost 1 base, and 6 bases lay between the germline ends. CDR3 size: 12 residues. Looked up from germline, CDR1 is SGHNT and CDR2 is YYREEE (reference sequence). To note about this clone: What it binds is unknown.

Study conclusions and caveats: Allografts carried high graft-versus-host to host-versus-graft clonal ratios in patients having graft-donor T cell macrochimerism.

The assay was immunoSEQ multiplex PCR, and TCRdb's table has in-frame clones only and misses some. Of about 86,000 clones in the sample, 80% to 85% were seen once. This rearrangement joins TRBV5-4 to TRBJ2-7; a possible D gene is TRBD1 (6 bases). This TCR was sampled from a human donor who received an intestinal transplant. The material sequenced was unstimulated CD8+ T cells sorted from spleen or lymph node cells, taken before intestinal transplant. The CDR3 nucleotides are TGTGCCAGCAGCCAGGGGTCCTACGAGCAGTACTTC. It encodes CASSQGSYEQYF. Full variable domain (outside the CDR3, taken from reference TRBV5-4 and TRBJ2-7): ETGVTQSPTHLIKTRGQQVTLRCSSQSGHNTVSWYQQALGQGPQFIFQYYREEENGRGNFPPRFSGLQFPNYSSELNVNALELDDSALYLCASSQGSYEQYFGPGTRLTVT.